These T cell receptor beta chains were read from a single sample in a study of beta chain features in type 1 diabetes. Method: immunoSEQ multiplex PCR; TCRdb's copy keeps in-frame clones and lacks some. This sample yields more than 130,000 clones, of which roughly 7.2% are seen a single time; approximately 1.5% belongs to the top ten. The material sequenced was central memory CD4+ T cells from blood. These receptors came from a woman in her twenties or thirties in good health. Both conserved end residues are trimmed from each CDR3.

CDR3aa: ASSYQLAESSYEQY; v_gene: TRBV6-5; j_gene: TRBJ2-7
CDR3aa: ASGSSSGANVLT; v_gene: TRBV25-1; j_gene: TRBJ2-6
CDR3aa: ASGGQGALRETQY; v_gene: TRBV28; j_gene: TRBJ2-5
CDR3aa: ASSLVQGHYT; v_gene: TRBV5-6; j_gene: TRBJ1-2
CDR3aa: ASSNGNTIY; v_gene: TRBV6-6; j_gene: TRBJ1-3
CDR3aa: ASSIAGGDGEEKLF; v_gene: TRBV19; j_gene: TRBJ1-4
CDR3aa: ASSLPQGANEQY; v_gene: TRBV28; j_gene: TRBJ2-7
CDR3aa: ASSPLAGGPMDGY; v_gene: TRBV28; j_gene: TRBJ2-7
CDR3aa: ASSQATGLPGSYEQY; v_gene: TRBV14; j_gene: TRBJ2-7
CDR3aa: AVGLRADTQY; v_gene: TRBV10-3; j_gene: TRBJ2-3
CDR3aa: ASSKVGENTGELF; v_gene: TRBV6-6; j_gene: TRBJ2-2
CDR3aa: ASSFGGAVSGNTIY; v_gene: TRBV11-2; j_gene: TRBJ1-3
CDR3aa: ASSERGLGGELF; v_gene: TRBV6-5; j_gene: TRBJ2-2
CDR3aa: AWSVHAGELF; v_gene: TRBV30; j_gene: TRBJ2-2
CDR3aa: ASSLRTSREISYEQY; v_gene: TRBV7-2; j_gene: TRBJ2-7
CDR3aa: ASSPNTSGNYEQY; v_gene: TRBV6-6; j_gene: NA
CDR3aa: ASSLLGAPGANVLT; v_gene: TRBV7-3; j_gene: TRBJ2-6
CDR3aa: ASTTQGKGYT; v_gene: TRBV4-1; j_gene: TRBJ1-2
CDR3aa: SVSDYEQY; v_gene: TRBV29-1; j_gene: TRBJ2-7
CDR3aa: ASSPRGPGLTLEQY; v_gene: TRBV18; j_gene: TRBJ2-7
CDR3aa: ASSSRQGQLDEQF; v_gene: TRBV5-1; j_gene: TRBJ2-1
CDR3aa: ASSQSSGAAYYGYT; v_gene: TRBV16; j_gene: TRBJ1-2
CDR3aa: ASSSQAVGELF; v_gene: TRBV7-7; j_gene: TRBJ2-2
CDR3aa: ASSSPDRPNTEAF; v_gene: TRBV7-9; j_gene: TRBJ1-1
CDR3aa: ARTAIGTQY; v_gene: TRBV19; j_gene: TRBJ2-5
CDR3aa: ASSLEGRDQETQY; v_gene: TRBV11-3; j_gene: TRBJ2-5
CDR3aa: SAPRQGLAGEGQY; v_gene: TRBV29-1; j_gene: TRBJ2-3
CDR3aa: AWSPQGEAF; v_gene: TRBV30; j_gene: TRBJ1-1
CDR3aa: ASRQGNGHEQF; v_gene: TRBV27; j_gene: TRBJ2-1
CDR3aa: ASSLALSSSRNEQF; v_gene: TRBV5-1; j_gene: TRBJ2-1
CDR3aa: ASSQVTGTSSYNEQF; v_gene: TRBV4-3; j_gene: TRBJ2-1
CDR3aa: ASSPSGLAGRNNEQF; v_gene: TRBV28; j_gene: TRBJ2-1
CDR3aa: ASSATTGGRETQY; v_gene: TRBV2; j_gene: TRBJ2-5
CDR3aa: ATQGNRDRDQETQY; v_gene: TRBV7-9; j_gene: TRBJ2-5
CDR3aa: ASSLFGTSGYNEQF; v_gene: TRBV28; j_gene: TRBJ2-1
CDR3aa: ASSSDSAKNIQY; v_gene: TRBV6-5; j_gene: TRBJ2-4
CDR3aa: ASKGGSGISEQF; v_gene: TRBV6-5; j_gene: TRBJ2-1
CDR3aa: ASRLQGVSTDTQY; v_gene: TRBV2; j_gene: TRBJ2-3
CDR3aa: ASSLPKGASTEAF; v_gene: TRBV5-4; j_gene: TRBJ1-1
CDR3aa: ASSVGSGATEAF; v_gene: TRBV9; j_gene: TRBJ1-1
CDR3aa: ASAQGSYNEQF; v_gene: TRBV28; j_gene: TRBJ2-1
CDR3aa: ASSLAGGQETQY; v_gene: TRBV11-2; j_gene: TRBJ2-5
CDR3aa: ASREDSTYGYT; v_gene: TRBV6-6; j_gene: TRBJ1-2
CDR3aa: ASTKGQGLLDTEAF; v_gene: TRBV7-6; j_gene: TRBJ1-1
CDR3aa: ASSLAITDTQY; v_gene: TRBV7-9; j_gene: TRBJ2-3
CDR3aa: ASSREADYEQY; v_gene: TRBV27; j_gene: TRBJ2-7
CDR3aa: AWSVTGKDTEAF; v_gene: TRBV30; j_gene: TRBJ1-1
CDR3aa: ASTSGAGANVLT; v_gene: TRBV19; j_gene: TRBJ2-6
CDR3aa: ASSLFPGLSGGANVLT; v_gene: TRBV7-3; j_gene: TRBJ2-6
CDR3aa: ASSGTGVYNEQF; v_gene: TRBV19; j_gene: TRBJ2-1
CDR3aa: ASSEYKVAGSEGYT; v_gene: TRBV25-1; j_gene: TRBJ1-2
CDR3aa: ASIGQGDGELF; v_gene: TRBV7-9; j_gene: TRBJ2-2
CDR3aa: ASSISGDTQY; v_gene: TRBV19; j_gene: TRBJ2-3
CDR3aa: ASSLRGGAGETQY; v_gene: TRBV5-4; j_gene: TRBJ2-5
CDR3aa: SVEYISGRENEQF; v_gene: TRBV29-1; j_gene: TRBJ2-1
CDR3aa: ASSQSGGSGSWETQY; v_gene: TRBV4-3; j_gene: TRBJ2-5
CDR3aa: ASSLVRGSSYNEQF; v_gene: TRBV5-1; j_gene: TRBJ2-1